This is a list of T cell receptor beta chains from one sample in a study of T-cell memory formation after mild COVID-19. TCRdb reanalysed the 5' RACE reads using MiXCR and keeps one entry per CDR3 protein. Altogether around 340,000 distinct CDR3 sequences are present, 15% being singletons, with the ten largest covering 20% to 25%. Specimen: PBMCs or a T cell subset sorted from them (not recorded which). The receptors shown here come from a man in his late teens or twenties who had mild COVID-19 (a few samples of this study predate the infection). Cell type and time point are not known. Each CDR3 is given with its conserved first and last residue. The D gene is left open where the match is weak. Rows give clone size only sometimes, using once, few, many, or a class for an expanded clone.

size	V	D	J	CDR3	DNA
-	TRBV12-3/TRBV12-4	-	TRBJ2-7	CASSPLRDGAYEQYF	TGTGCCAGCAGTCCCCTCCGGGACGGAGCCTACGAGCAGTACTTC
few	TRBV6-5	TRBD2	TRBJ2-1	CASSDPWSGGANEQFF	TGTGCCAGCAGTGATCCTTGGAGCGGGGGGGCGAATGAGCAGTTCTTC
-	TRBV7-2	TRBD1	TRBJ2-7	CASSLAPRTGVSHEQYF	TGTGCCAGCAGCTTAGCGCCAAGGACAGGGGTCTCCCACGAGCAGTACTTC
few	TRBV27	TRBD2	TRBJ2-1	CATGGASYNEQFF	TGTGCCACCGGGGGGGCCTCCTACAATGAGCAGTTCTTC
few	TRBV23-1	-	TRBJ1-4	CASSQRQEDVATNEKLFF	TGCGCCAGCAGTCAAAGGCAGGAGGACGTTGCAACTAATGAAAAACTGTTTTTT
-	TRBV12-3/TRBV12-4	TRBD1	TRBJ1-2	CASKRQGAGYTF	TGTGCCAGCAAAAGGCAGGGGGCCGGCTACACCTTC
many	TRBV2	TRBD2	TRBJ2-2	CASSGAVAGTGELFF	TGTGCCAGCAGTGGCGCAGTAGCGGGGACCGGGGAGCTGTTTTTT
few	TRBV3-1	-	TRBJ2-7	CASSLSTASYEQYF	TGTGCCAGCAGCCTATCTACCGCCTCCTACGAGCAGTACTTC
many	TRBV12-3/TRBV12-4	TRBD1	TRBJ2-7	CASSSRDRDHEQYF	TGTGCCAGCAGTTCCCGGGACAGGGACCACGAGCAGTACTTC
-	TRBV29-1	-	TRBJ2-3	CSVDGGSSTDTQYF	TGCAGCGTTGACGGGGGATCCAGCACAGATACGCAGTATTTT
-	TRBV20-1	-	TRBJ1-6	CSAFRQPNSPLHF	TGCAGTGCTTTCAGACAGCCTAATTCACCCCTCCACTTT
few	TRBV19	-	TRBJ2-5	CASRTPGAGGTQYF	TGTGCCAGCAGAACCCCAGGGGCCGGGGGGACCCAGTACTTC
-	TRBV3-1	TRBD1	TRBJ2-3	CASSHGQGSDTQYF	TGTGCCAGCAGCCATGGACAGGGCTCAGATACGCAGTATTTT
-	TRBV15	TRBD2	TRBJ2-1	CATSSRLAGVYEQFF	TGTGCCACCAGCAGTAGGCTAGCGGGGGTCTATGAGCAGTTCTTC
few	TRBV5-6	-	TRBJ1-1	CASSLHLVAEAFF	TGTGCCAGCAGCTTGCATTTGGTTGCTGAAGCTTTCTTT
once	TRBV29-1	-	TRBJ2-3	CSVDVALGTQYF	TGCAGCGTTGATGTGGCTCTCGGTACGCAGTATTTT
-	TRBV11-2	TRBD2	TRBJ2-5	CASSLGVAGGRETQYF	TGTGCCAGCAGCTTGGGTGTAGCGGGGGGACGAGAGACCCAGTACTTC
-	TRBV11-2	-	TRBJ1-2	CASSPHSGIYGYTF	TGTGCCAGCAGCCCACACTCCGGGATCTATGGCTACACCTTC
-	TRBV30	-	TRBJ2-7	CAWRGWGYEQYF	TGTGCCTGGAGGGGCTGGGGGTACGAGCAGTACTTC
few	TRBV20-1	-	TRBJ1-5	CSAETNPNQPQHF	TGCAGTGCTGAGACGAATCCGAATCAGCCCCAGCATTTT
few	TRBV5-1	-	TRBJ1-1	CASSLIGVNTEAFF	TGCGCCAGCAGCTTAATCGGGGTGAACACTGAAGCTTTCTTT
few	TRBV29-1	TRBD1	TRBJ2-3	CSASGTGGSDTQYF	TGCAGCGCCTCGGGGACAGGGGGCTCAGATACGCAGTATTTT
-	TRBV12-3/TRBV12-4	-	TRBJ2-1	CASSFGTLSQFKRNEQFF	TGTGCCAGCAGTTTCGGGACGTTGTCCCAATTTAAGCGCAATGAGCAGTTCTTC
-	TRBV6-1	TRBD1	TRBJ1-1	CASRPTSGGGAFF	TGTGCCAGCAGACCGACCTCAGGGGGGGGTGCTTTCTTT
few	TRBV3-1	-	TRBJ1-1	CASSQDKMNTEAFF	TGTGCCAGCAGCCAAGATAAAATGAACACTGAAGCTTTCTTT
few	TRBV18	-	TRBJ2-5	CASSPRGQVGETQYF	TGTGCCAGCTCACCACGGGGGCAGGTTGGAGAGACCCAGTACTTC
many	TRBV5-1	TRBD1	TRBJ2-1	CASKQGLKSSYNEQFF	TGCGCCAGCAAACAGGGGTTAAAAAGCTCCTACAATGAGCAGTTCTTC
-	TRBV3-1	-	TRBJ1-3	CASSQDSGDTIYF	TGTGCCAGCAGCCAAGACAGCGGTGACACCATATATTTT
-	TRBV12-3/TRBV12-4	-	TRBJ1-2	CASTQMGGLHGYTF	TGTGCCAGCACCCAAATGGGAGGGCTCCATGGCTACACCTTC
few	TRBV10-3	-	TRBJ1-4	CAARTTNEKLFF	TGTGCCGCCCGGACAACTAATGAAAAACTGTTTTTT
few	TRBV19	TRBD1	TRBJ2-5	CASSIGRGRLETQYF	TGTGCCAGTAGTATAGGCAGGGGGCGATTGGAGACCCAGTACTTC
-	TRBV29-1	-	TRBJ2-3	CSVDPQGRF	TGCAGCGTTGACCCCCAGGGAAGGTTT
-	TRBV20-1	-	TRBJ1-4	CSARAAGPWEKLFF	TGCAGTGCTAGAGCCGCGGGCCCTTGGGAAAAACTGTTTTTT
-	TRBV4-1	-	TRBJ2-1	CASSQGSSGNEQFF	TGCGCCAGCAGCCAAGGTAGTAGCGGCAATGAGCAGTTCTTC
many	TRBV5-1	-	TRBJ2-1	CASSSQAADNEQFF	TGCGCCAGCAGCTCCCAGGCGGCAGACAATGAGCAGTTCTTC
once	TRBV7-9	-	TRBJ2-5	CASRLQGRETQYF	TGTGCCAGCAGACTACAGGGACGGGAGACCCAGTACTTC
-	TRBV5-1	TRBD2	TRBJ2-2	CASSLLAGSETGELFF	TGCGCCAGCAGCTTACTAGCGGGGTCGGAAACCGGGGAGCTGTTTTTT
-	TRBV7-9	TRBD2	TRBJ2-1	CASSPAGGPEQFF	TGTGCCAGCAGCCCAGCGGGGGGGCCTGAGCAGTTCTTC
-	TRBV10-3	-	TRBJ1-2	CAISVLGEDGYTF	TGTGCCATCAGTGTGTTGGGGGAAGATGGCTACACCTTC
few	TRBV7-2	TRBD2	TRBJ2-7	CASSPRSGISYEQYF	TGTGCCAGCAGCCCCCGGAGCGGGATCTCCTACGAGCAGTACTTC
-	TRBV27	TRBD1	TRBJ1-6	CASRGVRDRGNSPLHF	TGTGCCAGCAGGGGGGTCCGGGACAGGGGGAATTCACCCCTCCACTTT
many	TRBV7-3	TRBD2	TRBJ2-3	CASSSRLAGDRTDTQYF	TGTGCCAGCAGCTCGCGACTAGCGGGGGACCGCACAGATACGCAGTATTTT
-	TRBV10-3	-	TRBJ2-2	CAIGLAGELFF	TGTGCCATCGGTCTGGCCGGGGAGCTGTTTTTT
-	TRBV20-1	-	TRBJ1-5	CSAYGQHF	TGCAGTGCCTACGGACAGCATTTT
-	TRBV7-3	TRBD2	TRBJ2-3	CASSDLAGPTDTQYF	TGTGCCAGCAGCGATCTAGCGGGACCCACAGATACGCAGTATTTT
-	TRBV20-1	-	TRBJ1-5	CSARDMNQPQHF	TGCAGTGCTAGAGACATGAATCAGCCCCAGCATTTT
-	TRBV19	-	TRBJ1-1	CASSITGYAEAFF	TGTGCCAGTAGTATAACAGGGTACGCTGAAGCTTTCTTT
-	TRBV29-1	-	TRBJ2-3	CSVVSARTDTQYF	TGCAGCGTTGTTTCGGCAAGGACAGATACGCAGTATTTT
-	TRBV2	TRBD1	TRBJ2-3	CASSGQGPRGDTQYF	TGTGCCAGCAGTGGACAGGGGCCCAGGGGAGATACGCAGTATTTT
-	TRBV20-1	TRBD2	TRBJ2-3	CSARELAATSTDTQYF	TGCAGTGCTAGAGAGCTAGCGGCCACGAGCACAGATACGCAGTATTTT
few	TRBV5-1	-	TRBJ1-1	CASSVGPPNTEAFF	TGCGCCAGCAGCGTGGGACCGCCGAACACTGAAGCTTTCTTT
few	TRBV30	-	TRBJ2-2	CAWNFGELFF	TGTGCCTGGAATTTCGGGGAGCTGTTTTTT
few	TRBV20-1	-	TRBJ2-4	CRGTAGGNIQYF	TGCAGGGGGACCGCCGGAGGAAACATTCAGTACTTC
few	TRBV7-9	TRBD1	TRBJ2-7	CASSSRDRSEQYF	TGTGCCAGCAGCTCGAGGGACAGGTCGGAGCAGTACTTC
-	TRBV9	-	TRBJ1-5	CASSVVAGAQHF	TGTGCCAGCAGCGTAGTCGCAGGGGCCCAGCATTTT
few	TRBV27	-	TRBJ1-2	CASTYRPGAGYGYTF	TGTGCCAGCACGTACAGACCCGGGGCGGGGTATGGCTACACCTTC
-	TRBV4-2	-	TRBJ1-2	CASSQDQRQGVRGYTF	TGTGCCAGCAGCCAAGATCAACGTCAGGGAGTGCGGGGCTACACCTTC
-	TRBV5-1	-	TRBJ2-5	CASSLEGLETQYF	TGCGCCAGCAGCTTGGAAGGTCTTGAGACCCAGTACTTC
few	TRBV29-1	-	TRBJ1-5	CSVAFQGRQPQHF	TGCAGCGTTGCCTTCCAGGGCCGTCAGCCCCAGCATTTT
few	TRBV20-1	-	TRBJ2-2	CSARGAGELFF	TGCAGTGCTAGAGGGGCCGGGGAGCTGTTTTTT